This T cell receptor (beta chain) was recorded in a study of blood T cell repertoires in COVID-19 (dated by TCRdb to the early 2020s). Turning to the overall study: Collaborator samples came from the United States, Italy and Spain and covered acute and convalescent phases of COVID-19. Sample metadata almost always included a de-identified subject ID, COVID-19 status, age in years and sex. A freely available public database, intended as a resource for researchers studying the immune response to SARS-CoV-2, is where the repertoires were released. The samples were drawn from two sources: the first 160 participants of the ongoing ImmuneRACE study, and 950 to 1,500 subjects contributed by 6 global collaborators. The material from the prospective study consisted of cDNA or gDNA derived from T cells, B-cell-depleted T cells, or PBMCs. Where available, HLA class I and class II types were obtained from metadata supplied by the sample provider rather than from assay-based typing. Subjects who had been exposed to COVID-19, were actively infected with it, or had recovered from it provided the deeply sampled blood TCRbeta repertoires that made up the dataset.

TCRbeta CDR3 regions were amplified from genomic DNA using the immunoSEQ Assay, a bias-controlled multiplex PCR. The paper's data handling went like this. Within the assay, amplification of reference gene primers was used to estimate how many nucleated cells each sample contained. To quantify the absolute abundance of each unique TCRbeta CDR3 rearrangement, sequence reads were collapsed and filtered. For each sample, productive Simpson clonality was calculated by taking the square root of Simpson's diversity index across productive rearrangements. In its TCRdb copy, this immuneACCESS table keeps in-frame sequences only and misses some clones. Where compared with another copy, unresolved V genes explain less than half of these, and the others have no known cause. D and trimming were read from the DNA, whereas the V and J calls and clone size are those reported in that table. The table for this sample lists hundreds of thousands of clones; 88% of them were counted only once. More than 0.95% of the sample is in the top ten clones.

Participants in the prospective study were aged about 18 to 89 years, lived in about two dozen United States geographic areas, and enrolled through a virtual design. In the prospective study, cohorts were assigned on the basis of participant-reported clinical history obtained from a screening survey and a study questionnaire. In the prospective study, mobile phlebotomists collected whole blood, serum and a nasopharyngeal or oropharyngeal swab from each participant. Prospective study participants could optionally give additional blood draws and questionnaires over an approximately two-month period. Before DNA extraction, prospective study blood samples were shipped either frozen or at room temperature. As concerns this clone: The target of this receptor is not known. No base quality information exists; no much larger clone differs at one position.

The cysteine opens and the phenylalanine closes a CDR3 of 12 amino acids. The only DNA kept is the CDR3, 36 bases in frame from the first base. V is pruned by 4 bases and J by 9 bases, leaving 6 bases of the junction without a gene match. Taken from the germline V gene (reference sequence), the CDR1 and CDR2 loops are GTSNPN and SVGIG. Study-wide conclusions, independent of this receptor: The amount of clinical and demographic metadata varied by source and participant and was provided uncurated.

The V and J segments used are TRBV30 and TRBJ1-2, with TRBD1 matching 9 junction bases. This TCR derives from a woman aged 40 to 50 with acute COVID-19. The sample was PBMCs or T cells enriched from blood (not recorded which). This receptor carries the CDR3 CAWTRTGESYTF. The DNA is as follows: TGTGCCTGGACCCGGACAGGGGAGAGCTACACCTTC.